The 19 T cell receptor beta chains listed next were all sequenced from one sample in a study of T-cell reconstitution after alpha-beta-depleted transplantation in children (dated by TCRdb to about 2016). The sample's treatment or condition label, decoded: allogeneic hematopoietic cell transplantation with graft depleted of TCRalphabeta T cells and CD19 B cells. Libraries were prepared through PCR. The run used an Illumina HiSeq 2500. TCR library preparation used molecular barcoding, with unique molecular identifiers applied to normalize quantification of the TCRbeta repertoire. TCRdb reprocessing: public reads trimmed at Q25 with fastp, clones called with MiXCR, in-frame beta chains kept. A single entry per CDR3 protein holds the most common genes and DNA from its merged rows. The sample has almost 600,000 distinct CDR3 sequences on record, around 27% of them singletons. Of the sample, around 36% is held by the ten largest clones.

The input for sequencing was PBMCs, taken before TCRalphabeta/CD19-depleted stem cell transplant. These receptors all come from a boy in the first two years of life with Wiskott-Aldrich syndrome, due to receive a stem cell transplant.

This clonotype was observed a few times. This chain uses TRBV13 with TRBJ2-1; TRBD2 aligns across 7 bases. The CDR3 is 15 residues long. V gave up 5 bases and J gave up 4 bases; unmatched junction bases: 8. CDR1 PRHDT and CDR2 FYEKMQ come from the germline V gene (reference sequence). CDR3 loop: CASSPPSGFYNEQFF. CDR3 sequence (DNA): TGTGCCAGCAGCCCTCCTAGCGGATTTTACAATGAGCAGTTCTTC.

This clonotype turned up a few times. The chain combines TRBV9 with TRBJ2-1; D may be TRBD1 or TRBD2 (5 bases each). Per the germline V gene, CDR1 is SGDLS and CDR2 is YYNGEE. Trimming cost V 0 bases and J 7 bases, with 14 bases left between them. CDR3 length equals 15 residues. For the CDR3, the DNA is TGTGCCAGCAGCGTAGTCGGGACCAGGAGTAATGAGCAGTTCTTC. Its protein product is CASSVVGTRSNEQFF.

This clonotype was detected once. This chain connects TRBV5-4 to TRBJ2-7, with a weak D call TRBD2 (6 bases). V was clipped by 2 bases and J by 5 bases, with 11 bases between them. The length of the CDR3 is 13 residues. From germline, CDR1 is SGHNT and CDR2 YYREEE (reference sequence). The CDR3 sequence: CASSFPGDNEQYF. The CDR3 DNA is TGTGCCAGCAGCTTTCCGGGAGATAACGAGCAGTACTTC.

The chain is built from TRBV5-1 and TRBJ2-7, with 10 bases that match TRBD2. Trimming took 4 bases from V and 6 from J; bases not matched to a gene: 10. The CDR3 length is 15 residues. In germline, CDR1 is SGHRS, CDR2 YFSETQ. CDR3 DNA: TGCGCCAGCAGCCCCCTTGCTAGCGGGAGTACCGAGCAGTACTTC. It encodes CASSPLASGSTEQYF.

The chain carries TRBV7-9 and TRBJ2-1, with D possibly being TRBD2 (6 bases). Looked up from germline, CDR1 is SEHNR and CDR2 is FQNEAQ (reference sequence). This CDR3 has 14 residues. Trimming removed 3 bases at V and 8 bases at J, with 14 bases between. CDR3 in DNA: TGTGCCAGCAGCTTGTCACGGGAGACGGATGAGCAGTTCTTC. Its protein is CASSLSRETDEQFF.

This clonotype occurred once. The chain has TRBV25-1 and TRBJ2-5, with 7 bases fitting TRBD1. CDR1 MGHDK and CDR2 SYGVNS come from the germline V gene. V lost 3 bases and J lost 3; bases outside the gene matches: 1. CDR3 size: 13 residues. CDR3 sequence: CASSDGTEETQYF. The CDR3 DNA reads TGTGCCAGCAGTGACGGGACAGAAGAGACCCAGTACTTC.

The chain joins TRBV28 to TRBJ1-4; 7 nucleotides align to TRBD1. Germline V gene data show CDR1 as MDHEN and CDR2 as SYDVKM. The CDR3 is 15 residues long. V trimming: 5 bases; J trimming: 6 bases; junction bases outside the gene matches: 9. The CDR3 spells CASSPHRGGDEKLFF. Written as DNA, the CDR3 is TGTGCCAGCAGTCCTCACAGGGGAGGAGATGAAAAACTGTTTTTT.

There are a few counts of this clonotype. CDR3 region: CASSQWEGRYEQYF. The CDR3 coding sequence is TGCGCCAGCAGCCAATGGGAGGGGCGATACGAGCAGTACTTC. The J gene is TRBJ2-7, the V gene TRBV4-1; the match to TRBD2 covers 7 bases. The germline V gene encodes CDR1 MGHRA and CDR2 YSYEKL. The CDR3 has 14 amino acids. V lost 2 bases to trimming and J lost 4 bases; unmatched junction nucleotides: 5.

This chain connects TRBV30 to TRBJ1-4; D call uncertain. Germline V gene sequence: CDR1 GTSNPN, CDR2 SVGIG (reference sequence). V gave up 0 bases and J gave up 4 bases, with 6 bases separating them. CDR3 length: 13 residues. In DNA form, the CDR3 reads TGTGCCTGGAGTGTACGAGTTAATGAAAAACTGTTTTTT. This translates into CAWSVRVNEKLFF.

This chain connects TRBV11-2 to TRBJ2-2; D call uncertain. Trimming stripped 5 bases from V and 3 bases from J, with 13 bases between. The CDR3 contains 15 residues. In germline, CDR1 is SGHAT, CDR2 FQNNGV. The CDR3 is CASSRQRGYTGELFF. CDR3 nucleotide sequence: TGTGCCAGCAGCCGCCAGAGAGGCTACACCGGGGAGCTGTTTTTT.

This chain connects TRBV20-1 to TRBJ2-1, with TRBD2 matching over 10 bases. Germline loops: CDR1 DFQATT, CDR2 SNEGSKA (reference sequence). The J segment lost 3 bases and the V segment lost 0 bases, leaving 5 bases of the junction unmatched. This CDR3 comprises 16 residues. The DNA for the CDR3 is TGCAGTGCTAGAGATCGGACTAGCGGACACTACAATGAGCAGTTCTTC. Translating gives CSARDRTSGHYNEQFF.

As for this clonotype: One junction end disagrees with the germline gene, perhaps due to a read error. V is TRBV5-1 and J is TRBJ2-7; the D gene is possibly TRBD1 (5 bases). The CDR3 contains 15 residues. The germline V gene encodes CDR1 SGHRS and CDR2 YFSETQ. The CDR3 reads CASSPEFLGAYDQYF. DNA of the CDR3: TGCGCCAGCAGCCCCGAGTTCCTTGGGGCGTACGACCAGTACTTC.

This clonotype has only a few counts. The chain uses TRBV5-1 and TRBJ2-2, with a weak D call TRBD2 (5 bases). Trimming removed 6 bases from V and 0 bases from J, with 12 bases in between. The germline V gene has CDR1 SGHRS and CDR2 YFSETQ. The CDR3 spans 15 residues. The CDR3 here is CASTRSLANTGELFF. The DNA for the CDR3 is TGCGCCAGCACAAGATCACTAGCGAACACCGGGGAGCTGTTTTTT.

The CDR3 DNA reads TGTGCCAGCAGCTTTTCAGGGGTGGGCTATGGCTACACCTTC. Translated, it gives CASSFSGVGYGYTF. The V gene is TRBV7-2, the J gene TRBJ1-2; TRBD1 is a possible D gene (6 bases). Trimming removed 3 bases from V and 4 bases from J, with 12 bases in between. CDR1 SGHTA and CDR2 FQGNSA come from the germline V gene. CDR3 length equals 14 residues.

The chain combines TRBV7-2 with TRBJ1-1, with 7 bases that match TRBD1. This CDR3 comprises 15 residues. Looked up from germline, CDR1 is SGHTA and CDR2 is FQGNSA. Trimming took 4 bases from V and 7 from J; bases not matched to a gene: 12. Here the CDR3 DNA reads TGTGCCAGCAGCTCGCATCCAGGGGGATACGGTGAAGCTTTCTTT. It codes for CASSSHPGGYGEAFF.

The chain links TRBV11-1 to TRBJ2-1, with 11 bases fitting TRBD2. The CDR3 length is 19 residues. The germline V gene has CDR1 SGHAT and CDR2 FQDESV (reference sequence). Germline trimming cut 1 base from V and 9 bases from J; bases unmatched to any gene: 17. The CDR3, as DNA: TGTGCCAGCAGCTTAGGGCTTCTCACTAGCGGGAGAAGGACTGGTGAGCAGTTCTTC. Translation gives CASSLGLLTSGRRTGEQFF.

There are a few counts of this clonotype. This sequence joins TRBV14 and TRBJ2-5, with 9 bases fitting TRBD2. Trimming removed 6 bases from V and 5 bases from J; junction bases left unmatched: 10. Germline values: CDR1 SGHDN, CDR2 FVKESK. CDR3 size: 15 residues. This CDR3 reads CASRLIAGASETQYF. CDR3 nucleotide sequence: TGTGCCAGCAGGTTAATAGCGGGAGCGAGTGAGACCCAGTACTTC.

This clonotype was seen a few times. V and J are TRBV30 and TRBJ1-4; TRBD1 aligns across 9 bases. The germline gives CDR1 GTSNPN, CDR2 SVGIG (reference sequence). V trimming: 7 bases; J trimming: 6 bases; junction bases outside the gene matches: 3. The CDR3 runs to 12 residues. CDR3 in amino acids: CASGQGYEKLFF. The CDR3 nucleotides read TGTGCCTCGGGACAGGGTTATGAAAAACTGTTTTTT.

This clonotype was found a few times. A read error may produce the germline difference seen at one junction end. V and J are TRBV2 and TRBJ2-7; D not resolved. Looked up from germline, CDR1 is SNHLY and CDR2 is FYNNEI. The CDR3 covers 12 residues. CDR3 in amino acids: CASSEHSYERYF. The CDR3 nucleotides read TGTGCCAGCAGTGAACACTCCTACGAGCGGTACTTC.